Presented here are 2 T cell receptor beta chains from one specimen sequenced in a study of cytomegalovirus exposure and HLA in healthy donors. The PCR was carried out with 60 Vbeta primers and 13 Jbeta primers. Method: immunoSEQ multiplex PCR; TCRdb's copy keeps in-frame clones and lacks some. The table shows approximately 140,000 clones, with roughly 72% occurring only once. What was sequenced was PBMCs. The receptors shown here come from a man aged 35 to 55 in good health and CMV-seronegative.

This sequence joins TRBV4-2 and TRBJ2-5; 9 positions match TRBD1. Losses at the gene ends were 1 base for V and 14 bases for J; bases not matched to a gene: 20. The CDR3 covers 17 residues. Germline CDR1 reads LGHNA; CDR2 reads YNFKEQ. CDR3 sequence: CASSQGSATGGSYEQYF. The CDR3 DNA reads as TGTGCCAGCAGCCAAGGGTCGGCGACAGGGGGTTCCTACGAGCAATACTTC.

This clone was counted a single time. The rearrangement uses TRBV19 and TRBJ2-5; no clear D gene. Trimming removed 9 bases at V and 5 bases at J, with 10 bases between. Germline V gene data show CDR1 as LNHDA and CDR2 as SQIVND (reference sequence). The CDR3 is 11 residues long. The CDR3, as DNA: TGTGCCAGCCCCAGGCCGGAGACCCAGTACTTC. Protein sequence: CASPRPETQYF. The full variable domain, its missing parts supplied by reference TRBV19 and TRBJ2-5, is DGGITQSPKYLFRKEGQNVTLSCEQNLNHDAMYWYRQDPGQGLRLIYYSQIVNDFQKGDIAEGYSVSREKKESFPLTVTSAQKNPTAFYLCASPRPETQYFGPGTRLLVL.